These 20 T cell receptor beta chains share one sample of origin, sequenced in a study of spatial heterogeneity in lung cancer. The time point denotes: sample taken at primary tumor resection. TCRdb ran MiXCR on the 5' RACE reads and lists one entry per CDR3 protein. The sample includes approximately 25,000 distinct CDR3 sequences, 7% seen only once; the top ten take 13% to 15%. Source: PBMCs, taken at surgery. These receptors were collected from a male donor with early-stage non-small cell lung cancer.

CDR3 in amino acids: CASSLVDRKLSGNTIYF. DNA for the CDR3: TGTGCCAGCAGTTTAGTTGACAGGAAACTCTCTGGAAACACCATATATTTT. The chain uses TRBV28 and TRBJ1-3; possibly TRBD1 for D (6 bases). This CDR3 spans 17 amino acids. V was cut by 2 bases and J by 0 bases, with 14 bases left in between. The germline gives CDR1 MDHEN, CDR2 SYDVKM.

This clonotype was recorded at least ten times. The chain has TRBV7-8 and TRBJ1-5, with a weak D call TRBD1 (6 bases). Germline loops: CDR1 SGHVS, CDR2 FQNEAQ. V was clipped by 5 bases and J by 6 bases, with 23 bases between them. This CDR3 comprises 17 residues. The CDR3 DNA reads TGTGCCAGCAGCCTCCGGAGACAGGATAGGCTCGGTCAGCCCCAGCATTTT. Encoded protein: CASSLRRQDRLGQPQHF.

This clonotype was seen only a few times. V is TRBV30 and J is TRBJ1-5; D perhaps matches TRBD1 (6 bases). This CDR3 has 14 residues. V lost 0 bases, J lost 4 bases, and 10 bases lay in between. Germline V gene lookup returns CDR1 GTSNPN and CDR2 SVGIG (reference sequence). CDR3 DNA: TGTGCCTGGAGTGTACAGGGAGGGAATCAGCCCCAGCATTTT. Its translation: CAWSVQGGNQPQHF. Together with reference TRBV30 and TRBJ1-5, the CDR3 gives the full variable domain: SQTIHQWPATLVQPVGSPLSLECTVEGTSNPNLYWYRQAAGRGLQLLFYSVGIGQISSEVPQNLSASRPQDRQFILSSKKLLLSDSGFYLCAWSVQGGNQPQHFGDGTRLSIL.

This clonotype has only a few counts. The chain combines TRBV24-1 with TRBJ2-3; 10 bases map to TRBD1. Germline trimming cut 7 bases from V and 3 bases from J; bases unmatched to any gene: 3. CDR3 length: 14 residues. Per the germline V gene, CDR1 is KGHDR and CDR2 is SFDVKD. CDR3 in DNA: TGTGCCACCAGAGAGGACAGGGGGACAGATACGCAGTATTTT. Translation: CATREDRGTDTQYF.

CDR3 sequence reads: CASSSQRHIYEQYF. The CDR3 DNA is TGTGCCAGCAGTTCCCAACGACACATCTACGAGCAGTACTTC. The J gene is TRBJ2-7, the V gene TRBV6-5; D gene uncertain. Germline assignment: CDR1 MNHEY and CDR2 SVGAGI. The CDR3 spans 14 residues. Trimming pared 4 bases from V and 3 bases from J, leaving 13 bases between.

In its sample, this clonotype was seen many times. The rearrangement links TRBV20-1 to TRBJ2-3; D is perhaps TRBD2 (6 bases). The ends were cut back, 3 bases at V and 4 bases at J, with 17 bases in the middle. This CDR3 has 15 amino acids. Germline CDR1 reads DFQATT; CDR2 reads SNEGSKA (reference sequence). The CDR3 here is CSASGGVWSPDTQYF. The CDR3 DNA sequence: TGCAGTGCTAGTGGAGGGGTTTGGAGCCCAGATACGCAGTATTTT.

In its sample, this clonotype was seen a few times. This chain connects TRBV6-6 to TRBJ2-7, with D possibly TRBD1 on 6 matching bases. V was clipped by 8 bases and J by 1 base, with 6 bases between them. CDR1 is MNHNY and CDR2 is SVGAGI in the germline V gene (reference sequence). CDR3 size: 11 residues. CDR3 sequence: CASQGSYEQYF. In nucleotides, the CDR3 is TGTGCCAGCCAGGGGTCCTACGAGCAGTACTTC.

Ten or more counts support this clonotype. This chain uses TRBV29-1 with TRBJ2-5; D may be TRBD2 (6 bases). Trimming removed 4 bases from V and 0 bases from J, with 21 bases in between. CDR3 length: 17 amino acids. The germline V gene encodes CDR1 SQVTM and CDR2 ANQGSEA. For the CDR3, the DNA is TGCAGCGTTGTGTGGAGGGGCGAAATTCTTGACCAAGAGACCCAGTACTTC. Its translation is CSVVWRGEILDQETQYF.

Ten or more counts support this clonotype. This chain uses TRBV18 with TRBJ2-7; 7 bases align to TRBD1. The V gene end was trimmed by 3 bases and the J gene end by 0 bases; junction bases not matched to a gene: 2. Germline-derived CDR1 and CDR2 are KGHSH and LQKENI. The CDR3 consists of 14 residues. The DNA for the CDR3 is TGTGCCAGCTCACCTGGGACAGACTCCTACGAGCAGTACGTC. Translation gives CASSPGTDSYEQYV.

This clonotype came up many times. The chain couples TRBV5-1 to TRBJ1-1; no clear D gene. Trimming removed 1 base at V and 0 bases at J, with 7 bases between. CDR1 and CDR2 (germline): SGHRS, YFSETQ. This CDR3 spans 14 amino acids. This CDR3 reads CASSLTDMNTEAFF. The CDR3, as DNA: TGCGCCAGCAGCTTGACAGATATGAACACTGAAGCTTTCTTT.

This clonotype was found many times. The rearrangement uses TRBV5-1 and TRBJ2-3, with D maybe TRBD1 (6 bases). This CDR3 region has 14 residues. In germline, CDR1 is SGHRS, CDR2 YFSETQ. Trimming stripped 4 bases from V and 6 bases from J, with 15 bases between. The CDR3 reads CASSRDRSSDTQYF. The DNA for the CDR3 is TGCGCCAGCAGCCGCGACAGGTCATCGGATACGCAGTATTTT.

This clonotype was seen more than once but under ten times. The V and J genes are TRBV4-2 and TRBJ2-7; 11 nucleotides line up with TRBD2. CDR1 and CDR2 from the germline V gene are LGHNA and YNFKEQ. The CDR3 covers 16 residues. V was clipped by 0 bases and J by 2 bases; unmatched bases: 3. In DNA, the CDR3 is TGTGCCAGCAGCCAAGACTTAGCGGGAGGGCCCTACGAGCAGTACTTC. Translating it yields CASSQDLAGGPYEQYF.

This clonotype was found many times. The chain has TRBV28 and TRBJ1-4, with a tentative D call TRBD1 (5 bases). The CDR3 extends over 16 amino acids. Germline CDR1 and CDR2: MDHEN and SYDVKM. V lost 5 bases to trimming and J lost 6 bases, with 19 bases between them. The CDR3 is CASSPHGEGTDEKLFF. DNA for the CDR3: TGTGCCAGCAGTCCCCATGGGGAGGGGACGGATGAAAAACTGTTTTTT.

Many counts were recorded for this clonotype. The chain uses TRBV24-1 and TRBJ2-1; D is uncertain. V lost 4 bases, J lost 7 bases, and 7 bases lay in between. CDR3 length: 12 amino acids. CDR1 KGHDR and CDR2 SFDVKD come from the germline V gene. The CDR3 sequence: CATSDRQNEQFF. CDR3 coding DNA: TGTGCCACCAGTGACCGCCAAAATGAGCAGTTCTTC.

This clonotype appeared a few times. The genes are TRBV28 and TRBJ1-3; tentative D call: TRBD1 (6 bases). The CDR3 runs 14 residues. The germline gives CDR1 MDHEN, CDR2 SYDVKM. With 6 bases removed from V and 1 base from J, the gap between germline ends came to 10 bases. The CDR3 loop is CASRITGSGNTIYF. CDR3 in DNA: TGTGCCAGCAGGATCACAGGGTCTGGAAACACCATATATTTT.

The chain joins TRBV12-3 or TRBV12-4 to TRBJ1-6, with a tentative D call TRBD1 (5 bases). The V end was cut by 3 bases, the J end by 6 bases, with 6 bases between. CDR3 length equals 13 residues. The CDR3 region is CASSLGGNSPLHF. The CDR3 region has the DNA TGTGCCAGCAGTTTGGGGGGTAATTCACCCCTCCACTTT.

This clonotype was recorded many times. This chain connects TRBV20-1 to TRBJ1-5, with D perhaps matching TRBD1 (5 bases). CDR1 and CDR2 from the germline V gene are DFQATT and SNEGSKA (reference sequence). The CDR3 is 13 residues long. Trimming left V 3 bases short and J 8 bases short, with 14 bases between. CDR3 DNA sequence: TGCAGTGCTAGGGGGCAGGACGATGAGCCCCAGCATTTT. Its protein is CSARGQDDEPQHF.

This clonotype was seen repeatedly, ten times or more. The CDR3 loop reads CSARAPDRQRRTDTQYF. CDR3 in DNA: TGCAGTGCTAGAGCCCCGGACAGGCAAAGGCGCACAGATACGCAGTATTTT. The V and J genes are TRBV20-1 and TRBJ2-3; 7 nucleotides align to TRBD1. The CDR3 extends over 17 amino acids. Germline V gene data show CDR1 as DFQATT and CDR2 as SNEGSKA (reference sequence). Trimming removed 1 base from V and 1 base from J; junction bases left unmatched: 11.

This clonotype was seen many times. The V call is TRBV28, the J call TRBJ2-2; D not certain. Germline values: CDR1 MDHEN, CDR2 SYDVKM. Between the trimmed V and J ends, which lost 3 bases and 6 bases, there was a span of 11 bases. The CDR3 length is 14 residues. CDR3 protein: CASSFYDPPGELFF. CDR3 DNA sequence: TGTGCCAGCAGTTTTTACGACCCCCCCGGGGAGCTGTTTTTT.

CDR3 amino acids: CASSLLTGGEETQYF. The CDR3 DNA sequence: TGTGCCAGCAGCTTATTAACAGGGGGCGAAGAGACCCAGTACTTC. The chain joins TRBV7-9 to TRBJ2-5, with TRBD1 matching 9 bases. The CDR3 sequence is 15 residues long. Germline V lookup: CDR1 SEHNR, CDR2 FQNEAQ (reference sequence). J was trimmed by 3 bases and V by 2 bases; bases with no gene match: 4.